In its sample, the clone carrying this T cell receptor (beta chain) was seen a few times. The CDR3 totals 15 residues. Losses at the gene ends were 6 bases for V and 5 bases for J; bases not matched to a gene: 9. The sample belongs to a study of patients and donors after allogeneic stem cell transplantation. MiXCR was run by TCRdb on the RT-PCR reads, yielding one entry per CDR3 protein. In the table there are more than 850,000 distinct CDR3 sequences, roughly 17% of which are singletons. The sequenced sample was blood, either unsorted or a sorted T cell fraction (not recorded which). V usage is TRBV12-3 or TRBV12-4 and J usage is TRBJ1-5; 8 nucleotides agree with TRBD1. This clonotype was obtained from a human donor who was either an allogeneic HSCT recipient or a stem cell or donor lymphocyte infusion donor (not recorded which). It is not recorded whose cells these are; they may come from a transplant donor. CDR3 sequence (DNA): TGTGCCAGCAGCTCGGACAGGGACGAGTATCAGCCCCAGCATTTT. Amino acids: CASSSDRDEYQPQHF.